This T cell receptor (beta chain) was identified in a study of CD8 T cells in Susac syndrome. RNA was extracted with the RNeasy kit, and a quantity of about 0.5 to 1 ug was reverse transcribed using random hexamers. MiXCR, applied by TCRdb to the immunoSEQ multiplex PCR reads, yields one record per CDR3 protein. Among over 140,000 distinct CDR3 sequences listed, about 95% were seen once. V gave up 1 base and J gave up 3 bases; unmatched junction bases: 4. The CDR3 is made up of 15 amino acids. CDR1 is SGHTA, CDR2 FQGNSA, per germline. The rearrangement links TRBV7-2 to TRBJ2-7; 9 positions agree with TRBD2. The source of this sequence is a human donor with Susac syndrome. Material: CD4+ T cells from PBMCs. CDR3 nucleotide sequence: TGTGCCAGCAGCTTAGTGCTAGCGGGAAACTACGAGCAGTACTTC. Encoded protein: CASSLVLAGNYEQYF.